This T cell receptor beta chain was recorded in a study of vaccination effects on CD4 cells after COVID-19. As for the study in general: Either the BNT162b2 or mRNA-1273 vaccine was given to participants in two doses. Study-wide points: The study found that only 1 of 255 vaccine-induced clones from healthy vaccinees cross-reacted with common cold coronaviruses. Convalescent patients were scarce, and early post-infection timepoints were absent.

V lost 3 bases to trimming and J lost 2 bases, with 8 bases between them. From germline, CDR1 is ENHRY and CDR2 SYGVKD. This CDR3 spans 14 amino acids. The assay was immunoSEQ multiplex PCR, and TCRdb's table has in-frame clones only and misses some. This sample has 35,000 to 40,000 clones, with about 66% found just once. ViraFEST expansion of antigen-specific CD4+ T cells with viral peptide pools preceded sequencing. At the end of 9 to 11 days of culture, CD4+ T cells were isolated. Negative nucleocapsid antibody tests before and after vaccination confirmed no previous SARS-CoV-2 infection. PBMC cultures contained two million cells per well, around 10 IU/ml IL-2 and 10 ug/ml peptides. As concerns this clone: The antigen is not known.

This TCR was recovered from a human donor who received a COVID-19 vaccine. The material was CD4+ T cells from PBMCs cultured with HCoV-OC43 spike peptides, obtained before COVID-19 vaccination. Documented subset: HCoV-OC43 spike overlapping peptide pool stimulation. The gene calls are TRBV10-3 and TRBJ1-5, with D perhaps TRBD1 (5 bases). The CDR3 spells CAISDGAGNQPQHF. CDR3 sequence (DNA): TGTGCCATCAGTGATGGGGCGGGCAATCAGCCCCAGCATTTT.